These 18 T cell receptor beta chains were all obtained from the same sample, sequenced in a study of identical twins' blood T cells. TCRdb fed the 5' RACE reads into MiXCR, producing one record per CDR3 protein. The profile covers 350,000 to 400,000 distinct CDR3 sequences, with over 25% appearing a single time and 6.1% taken by the ten largest. The sequencing input was PBMCs. All receptors come from a woman aged 18 to 49 in good health.

This clonotype turned up a few times. The chain has TRBV7-9 and TRBJ1-2, with TRBD1 matching over 7 bases. Losses at the gene ends were 5 bases for V and 10 bases for J; bases not matched to a gene: 7. The CDR3 is made up of 12 amino acids. Germline V gives CDR1 SEHNR, CDR2 FQNEAQ (reference sequence). DNA of the CDR3: TGTGCCAGCAGCCGGGACAGCTATCTCTACACCTTC. This sequence encodes CASSRDSYLYTF.

The chain uses TRBV7-2 and TRBJ2-3, with D maybe TRBD2 (6 bases). Germline lookup yields CDR1 SGHTA and CDR2 FQGNSA. This CDR3 has 15 amino acids. V lost 5 bases to trimming and J lost 6 bases, with 18 bases between them. The CDR3 spells CASSDTGTASDTQYF. The CDR3 nucleotides read TGTGCCAGCAGCGATACCGGGACTGCTTCGGATACGCAGTATTTT.

The chain has TRBV2 and TRBJ2-1; D not resolved. CDR1 SNHLY and CDR2 FYNNEI come from the germline V gene. The CDR3 totals 13 residues. V lost 8 bases to trimming and J lost 4 bases, with 12 bases between them. The DNA for the CDR3 is TGTGCCAGCGCAGCACCTCTTTACAATGAGCAGTTCTTC. Encoded protein: CASAAPLYNEQFF.

As to this clonotype: The junction departs from germline at one end; a sequencing error may be responsible. The chain is built from TRBV7-9 and TRBJ1-1, with a tentative D call TRBD1 (5 bases). The CDR3 covers 15 residues. Germline V gives CDR1 SEHNR, CDR2 FQNEAQ (reference sequence). DNA for the CDR3: TGTGCCAGCAGCTCAATCCAGGGTCGTCGGACTGGAGCTTTCTTT. Translated: CASSSIQGRRTGAFF.

This clonotype was counted only a few times. The V call is TRBV12-3 or TRBV12-4, the J call TRBJ2-1; the D gene is possibly TRBD1 (6 bases). This CDR3 has 15 amino acids. The V end lost 3 bases, the J end lost 8 bases, and 17 bases lay between the germline ends. CDR3 DNA sequence: TGTGCCAGCAGTTTGGGGACAACCCCAGGCGATGAGCAGTTCTTC. It specifies CASSLGTTPGDEQFF.

The CDR3 sequence is CSANKLSGSTVNIQYF. CDR3 bases: TGCAGTGCTAACAAACTTAGCGGGAGCACGGTGAACATTCAGTACTTC. The chain links TRBV20-1 to TRBJ2-4, with 9 positions matching TRBD2. V shed 4 bases, J shed 7 bases, and the junction held 14 bases outside the gene matches. The germline gives CDR1 DFQATT, CDR2 SNEGSKA (reference sequence). There are 16 residues in the CDR3.

The chain joins TRBV19 to TRBJ1-1; D is undetermined. Germline V CDR1 and CDR2: LNHDA, SQIVND (reference sequence). V lost 1 base and J 4 bases, leaving 13 bases between the germline ends. This CDR3 comprises 15 residues. The CDR3: CASSIAEGLATEAFF. CDR3 nucleotides: TGTGCCAGTAGTATAGCGGAGGGCCTAGCCACTGAAGCTTTCTTT.

The V and J genes are TRBV29-1 and TRBJ2-1; D is possibly TRBD1 or TRBD2 (5 bases each). V was shortened by 8 bases and J by 4 bases, with 15 bases between the two germline ends. The CDR3 is 13 amino acids. Germline V lookup: CDR1 SQVTM, CDR2 ANQGSEA. The CDR3 DNA follows: TGCAGCATACGGGACGTAACTTACAATGAGCAGTTCTTC. It is translated as CSIRDVTYNEQFF.

V is TRBV6-2 or TRBV6-3 and J is TRBJ2-7, with D perhaps TRBD1 or TRBD2 (5 bases each). The germline V and J ends were trimmed by 2 bases and 2 bases, with 19 bases remaining between them. Germline-derived CDR1 and CDR2 are MNHEY and SVGEGT. The CDR3 runs to 17 residues. CDR3: CASSYNWGSDPTYEQYF. As DNA, the CDR3 is TGTGCCAGCAGTTACAATTGGGGGAGCGATCCCACCTACGAGCAGTACTTC.

The chain recombines TRBV2 with TRBJ2-5; D call uncertain. Trimming left V 8 bases short and J 4 bases short, with 8 bases between. The CDR3 length is 11 residues. Germline CDR1 reads SNHLY; CDR2 reads FYNNEI. CDR3 in DNA: TGTGCCAGCTGCCTCCTAGAGACCCAGTACTTC. Its protein is CASCLLETQYF.

The chain recombines TRBV5-1 with TRBJ1-1; 11 bases are a match to TRBD1. CDR1 and CDR2 from the germline V gene are SGHRS and YFSETQ. The length of the CDR3 is 15 residues. The V gene end was trimmed by 8 bases and the J gene end by 7 bases; junction bases not matched to a gene: 13. The CDR3 DNA reads as TGCGCCAGTATTTTGGGACAGGGGGTAACGGATGAAGCTTTCTTT. Its translation is CASILGQGVTDEAFF.

With regard to this clonotype: Since a much larger clone is just one base distant, this may be a read error. This chain connects TRBV2 to TRBJ2-3; 7 nucleotides match TRBD2. This CDR3 comprises 13 residues. The germline gives CDR1 SNHLY, CDR2 FYNNEI. CDR3 loop: CASSSIAGDMQYF. CDR3 in DNA: TGTGCCAGCTCCTCTATAGCGGGCGATATGCAGTATTTT.

J is TRBJ1-1 and V is TRBV9; D remains unclear. Germline values: CDR1 SGDLS, CDR2 YYNGEE. Trimming cost V 4 bases and J 8 bases, with 18 bases left between them. This CDR3 has 14 amino acids. The CDR3 DNA follows: TGTGCCAGCAGCCCCTCCCCCGGACGGGTGGAAGCTTTCTTT. Protein product: CASSPSPGRVEAFF.

This clonotype came up once. The chain employs TRBV9 and TRBJ2-5, with D perhaps matching TRBD2 (7 bases). With 2 bases removed from V and 0 bases from J, the gap between germline ends came to 11 bases. CDR1 and CDR2 from the germline V gene are SGDLS and YYNGEE. The CDR3 sequence is 15 residues long. CDR3: CASSVGRGYQETQYF. The DNA of the CDR3 is TGTGCCAGCAGCGTTGGGAGGGGGTACCAAGAGACCCAGTACTTC. Full variable domain (missing parts from reference TRBV9 and TRBJ2-5): DSGVTQTPKHLITATGQRVTLRCSPRSGDLSVYWYQQSLDQGLQFLIQYYNGEERAKGNILERFSAQQFPDLHSELNLSSLELGDSALYFCASSVGRGYQETQYFGPGTRLLVL.

This clonotype was observed many times. The gene calls are TRBV5-1 and TRBJ2-1; D is unresolved. This CDR3 region has 11 residues. Per the germline V gene, CDR1 is SGHRS and CDR2 is YFSETQ. V lost 5 bases and J lost 10, with 10 bases in between. The CDR3 reads CASSSFGEQFF. The CDR3 DNA reads TGCGCCAGCAGTTCCTTCGGGGAGCAGTTCTTC. The full variable domain, rest sourced from reference TRBV5-1 and TRBJ2-1, is KAGVTQTPRYLIKTRGQQVTLSCSPISGHRSVSWYQQTPGQGLQFLFEYFSETQRNKGNFPGRFSGRQFSNSRSEMNVSTLELGDSALYLCASSSFGEQFFGPGTRLTVL.

This clonotype was observed a few times. The chain couples TRBV5-1 to TRBJ1-2; D may be TRBD1 (6 bases). The CDR3 runs 14 residues. CDR1 and CDR2 (germline): SGHRS, YFSETQ. V gave up 4 bases and J gave up 8 bases, with 18 bases separating them. The CDR3 spells CASSPVAGASGYTF. The CDR3 coding sequence is TGCGCCAGCAGCCCAGTGGCAGGGGCAAGCGGCTACACCTTC.

Of note for this clonotype: A read error may explain this, as a much larger clone is one base away. CDR3 protein: CAGRLYTATEAFF. The CDR3 DNA is TGTGCCGGCAGGCTTTACACTGCGACCGAAGCTTTCTTT. This chain uses TRBV6-1 with TRBJ1-1; D not certain. The CDR3 runs 13 residues. Looked up from germline, CDR1 is MNHNS and CDR2 is SASEGT.

The table lists this clonotype with a few counts. The chain combines TRBV2 with TRBJ2-5; 7 nucleotides match TRBD1. Germline V gene lookup returns CDR1 SNHLY and CDR2 FYNNEI. This CDR3 region has 16 residues. The V gene end was trimmed by 0 bases and the J gene end by 1 base; junction bases not matched to a gene: 5. DNA for the CDR3: TGTGCCAGCAGTGAAGCCGGGACAGCTCTCCAAGAGACCCAGTACTTC. It specifies CASSEAGTALQETQYF.